The rows below give T cell receptor beta chains drawn from one sample of a study of shared clonotypes between healthy human individuals. The assay was immunoSEQ multiplex PCR, and TCRdb's table has in-frame clones only and misses some. The sample includes some 2.1 million clones, 85% to 95% of them seen just once. The sequencing input was naive CD4+ T cells sorted from blood. The origin of the receptors is a young man in good health. CDR3s include the opening cysteine and the closing phenylalanine or tryptophan. A D gene is named only where the DNA matches it firmly. Only part of the rows carry a size: once, few, many, or a class if the clone is expanded.

.	TRBD2	TRBV7-8	TRBJ2-7	TGTGCCAGCAGCTTTCCCTCGTCCGGGACTACCCCAACAGGAGGCTACGAGCAGTACTTC	CASSFPSSGTTPTGGYEQYF
.	.	TRBV6-6	TRBJ2-1	TGTGCCAGCAGTTACCCCCAGCGTGGTGAGCAGTTCTTC	CASSYPQRGEQFF
.	.	TRBV30	TRBJ2-7	TGTGCCTGGAGTGTAAAAGCGCCCAGTAGGTACGAGCAGTACTTC	CAWSVKAPSRYEQYF
.	.	TRBV11-2	TRBJ2-7	TGTGCCAGCGGCGACAGCCCACAGTACTTC	CASGDSPQYF
.	TRBD1	TRBV28	TRBJ1-5	TGTGCCAGCAGTTACGAACAGGGGAAAAGCAATCAGCCCCAGCATTTT	CASSYEQGKSNQPQHF
.	.	TRBV6-7	TRBJ1-5	TGTGCCAGGCTAAATAGCAATCAGCCCCAGCATTTT	CARLNSNQPQHF
.	TRBD1	TRBV7-9	TRBJ2-7	TGTGCCAGCAGCCCGGGACAGGGGCTAGTATACGAGCAGTACTTC	CASSPGQGLVYEQYF
.	TRBD2	TRBV10-1	TRBJ2-2	TGCGCCAGCGGGACTAGCGGGGCCACGGGGGGGACCGGGGAGCTGTTTTTT	CASGTSGATGGTGELFF
.	.	TRBV4-1	TRBJ2-3	TGCGCCAGCAGCCAACAACTGGGCTTTCCTACGACAGATACGCAGTATTTT	CASSQQLGFPTTDTQYF
.	TRBD2	TRBV7-8	TRBJ2-3	TGTGCCAGCAGCTCGACTAGCGGGACAGGAGATACGCAGTATTTT	CASSSTSGTGDTQYF
.	TRBD1	TRBV29-1	TRBJ1-1	TGCAGCGTTGCTGACAGGGGGAACACTGAAGCTTTCTTT	CSVADRGNTEAFF
few	.	TRBV7-2	TRBJ1-5	TGTGCCAGCAGCCCGGGGGCCCTGGGAGATCAGCCCCAGCATTTT	CASSPGALGDQPQHF
.	TRBD2	TRBV5-1	TRBJ2-1	TGCGCCAGCAGCTTTGGTAGCGGGACTACTAATGAGCAGTTCTTC	CASSFGSGTTNEQFF
once	.	TRBV7-8	TRBJ1-5	TGTGCCAGCAGCTTAGTAGGGACGCACGAACCCGTTAGCAATCAGCCCCAGCATTTT	CASSLVGTHEPVSNQPQHF
.	.	TRBV19	TRBJ1-3	TGTGCCAGTAGTATATCTGGCACTTATGGAAACACCATATATTTT	CASSISGTYGNTIYF
.	TRBD2	TRBV18	TRBJ2-7	TGTGCCAGCTCACCAATTGAAGCGGGAGGACACGAGCAGTACTTC	CASSPIEAGGHEQYF
.	TRBD1	TRBV14	TRBJ1-6	TGTGCCAGCAGCCAGGATCGACAGGGATATTCACCCCTCCACTTT	CASSQDRQGYSPLHF
once	TRBD2	TRBV5-1	TRBJ2-1	TGCGCCAGCAGCTTACCAGCGGGAGCCTACAATGAGCAGTTCTTC	CASSLPAGAYNEQFF
.	.	TRBV30	TRBJ2-7	TGTGCCTGGAGCACCTTCTCCTACGAGCAGTACTTC	CAWSTFSYEQYF
.	TRBD1	TRBV18	TRBJ1-6	TGTGCCAGCTCATTCATGGACAGGGGTGATTCACCCCTCCACTTT	CASSFMDRGDSPLHF
.	.	TRBV30	TRBJ1-2	TGTGCCTGGAGTGGGATTATGACAGGCGGTGGCTACACCTTC	CAWSGIMTGGGYTF
.	TRBD1	TRBV6-6	TRBJ1-1	TGTGCCAGCAGTTACGCCCTAGGACAGGGCCCGGCGTGGGCTTTCTTT	CASSYALGQGPAWAFF
.	TRBD2	TRBV10-3	TRBJ2-4	TGTGCCATCAGTGAGTCTGGTAGACTAGCGGGTGACATTCAGTACTTC	CAISESGRLAGDIQYF
.	.	TRBV30	TRBJ1-1	TGTGCCTGGAGTCCACCGGGGGCCTCTGAAGCTTTCTTT	CAWSPPGASEAFF
.	TRBD1	TRBV4-1	TRBJ1-4	TGCGCCAGCAGCCTTCAGGGGGCTGCAACTAATGAAAAACTGTTTTTT	CASSLQGAATNEKLFF
once	.	TRBV30	TRBJ2-2	TGTGCCTGGAGTCCCCGGATGACCGGGGAGCTGTTTTTT	CAWSPRMTGELFF
.	TRBD1	TRBV2	TRBJ2-3	TGTGCCAGCAGTTCCGACAGGGTCGGCACAGATACGCAGTATTTT	CASSSDRVGTDTQYF
.	TRBD2	TRBV6-5	TRBJ2-1	TGTGCCAGCAGCCCAGGACTAGCGGCCTACAATGAGCAGTTCTTC	CASSPGLAAYNEQFF
.	.	TRBV5-1	TRBJ1-2	TGCGCCAGCAGCCTCGCCTATCAGGGGACCTATGGCTACACCTTC	CASSLAYQGTYGYTF
.	.	TRBV28	TRBJ1-5	TGTGCCAGCAGTTTTATACAGGGCACCCAGCCCCAGCATTTT	CASSFIQGTQPQHF
.	.	TRBV10-3	TRBJ2-1	TGTGCCATCAGCTCTCGGGGAGACAATGAGCAGTTCTTC	CAISSRGDNEQFF
.	.	TRBV5-5	TRBJ2-4	TGTGCCAGCAGCTTGGATGCGCCAGCCAAAAACATTCAGTACTTC	CASSLDAPAKNIQYF
.	TRBD2	TRBV11-2	TRBJ2-1	TGTGCCAGCAGCTTAAACCCCGGACTAGCGGGGGGGAATGAGCAGTTCTTC	CASSLNPGLAGGNEQFF
.	.	TRBV10-3	TRBJ2-1	TGTGCCATCAGTGACCCCCTGGCGGGGTACTACAATGAGCAGTTCTTC	CAISDPLAGYYNEQFF
.	.	TRBV18	TRBJ2-4	TGTGCCAGCTCACCACCGGGGTCGGGAAACATTCAGTACTTC	CASSPPGSGNIQYF
.	.	TRBV6-6	TRBJ2-7	TGTGCCAGCAGGGATCAATCCTACGAGCAGTACTTC	CASRDQSYEQYF
.	.	TRBV11-2	TRBJ2-7	TGTGCCAGCAGGTTTCCGGGCAGGGGTTCCTACGAGCAGTACTTC	CASRFPGRGSYEQYF
.	.	TRBV7-3	TRBJ2-3	TGTGCCAGCAGCTTAACCCGCTTGATCACAGATACGCAGTATTTT	CASSLTRLITDTQYF
.	.	TRBV6-5	TRBJ1-2	TGTGCCAGCAGTTACTCCGCGGGACAAAACTATGGCTACACCTTC	CASSYSAGQNYGYTF
.	TRBD1	TRBV5-1	TRBJ2-1	TGCGCCAGCAGCGAGGGGACAGTATTCTCCTACAATGAGCAGTTCTTC	CASSEGTVFSYNEQFF
.	TRBD1	TRBV5-1	TRBJ2-1	TGCGCCAGCAGCTGGGCTGGGGGACAGGGAGTATACAATGAGCAGTTCTTC	CASSWAGGQGVYNEQFF
.	.	TRBV5-1	TRBJ2-1	TGCGCCAGCAGCTTGGAATCAGGGGTGCTCAATGAGCAGTTCTTC	CASSLESGVLNEQFF
.	.	TRBV6-5	TRBJ1-1	TGTGCCAGCAGTCTCTCGAGGGGCACTGAAGCTTTCTTT	CASSLSRGTEAFF
.	.	TRBV7-9	TRBJ1-2	TGTGCCAGCAGCTTACTAGGACTCCTTAAGGGCTACACCTTC	CASSLLGLLKGYTF
.	.	TRBV5-6	TRBJ2-1	TGTGCCAGCAGGATAACCGGGGGCAATGAGCAGTTCTTC	CASRITGGNEQFF
.	TRBD1	TRBV9	TRBJ1-6	TGTGCCAGCAGCCCTCACAGGGGGCCAAATTCACCCCTCCACTTT	CASSPHRGPNSPLHF
.	.	TRBV7-6	TRBJ1-3	TGTGCCAGCGGTGCCGGGACACCAAAGGATGTTTCCTCTGGAAACACCATATATTTT	CASGAGTPKDVSSGNTIYF
.	TRBD1	TRBV6-5	TRBJ1-2	TGTGCCAGCAGTTACTCAGGGCAGGGGGCGGGCTACACCTTC	CASSYSGQGAGYTF
.	TRBD1	TRBV2	TRBJ2-7	TGTGCCAGCAGGGATAGACAGGGGGCCTACGAGCAGTACTTC	CASRDRQGAYEQYF
.	TRBD1	TRBV7-6	TRBJ2-5	TGTGCCAGCAGTTATTCGGGACAGCAAGAGACCCAGTACTTC	CASSYSGQQETQYF
.	.	TRBV9	TRBJ2-1	TGTGCCAGCAGCGTAGATGGGTCGTCCCAAACTGACAATGAGCAGTTCTTC	CASSVDGSSQTDNEQFF
.	.	TRBV30	TRBJ2-3	TGTGCCTGGAATTCCGGGGGACCGACAGATACGCAGTATTTT	CAWNSGGPTDTQYF
.	.	TRBV7-9	TRBJ2-1	TGTGCCAGCAGCTTCCTGTCGGATGAGCAGTTCTTC	CASSFLSDEQFF
.	.	TRBV6-1	TRBJ2-7	TGTGCCAGCAGGAAGGGGGAGATAACCGGCTACGAGCAGTACTTC	CASRKGEITGYEQYF
.	TRBD1	TRBV7-9	TRBJ1-6	TGTGCCAGCAGCGTGACCCGGGACAGTAATTCACCCCTCCACTTT	CASSVTRDSNSPLHF
.	TRBD2	TRBV27	TRBJ2-7	TGTGCCAGCAGTTTTCGCGGGAGGGCCCTCGAGCAGTACTTC	CASSFRGRALEQYF
.	TRBD1	TRBV13	TRBJ1-2	TGTGCCAGCAGCTTGGGACAGGGGACCGGCTACACCTTC	CASSLGQGTGYTF
.	.	TRBV11-2	TRBJ2-3	TGTGCCAGCAGCTTAGATCCCCGGGGGATCGTGACAGATACGCAGTATTTT	CASSLDPRGIVTDTQYF